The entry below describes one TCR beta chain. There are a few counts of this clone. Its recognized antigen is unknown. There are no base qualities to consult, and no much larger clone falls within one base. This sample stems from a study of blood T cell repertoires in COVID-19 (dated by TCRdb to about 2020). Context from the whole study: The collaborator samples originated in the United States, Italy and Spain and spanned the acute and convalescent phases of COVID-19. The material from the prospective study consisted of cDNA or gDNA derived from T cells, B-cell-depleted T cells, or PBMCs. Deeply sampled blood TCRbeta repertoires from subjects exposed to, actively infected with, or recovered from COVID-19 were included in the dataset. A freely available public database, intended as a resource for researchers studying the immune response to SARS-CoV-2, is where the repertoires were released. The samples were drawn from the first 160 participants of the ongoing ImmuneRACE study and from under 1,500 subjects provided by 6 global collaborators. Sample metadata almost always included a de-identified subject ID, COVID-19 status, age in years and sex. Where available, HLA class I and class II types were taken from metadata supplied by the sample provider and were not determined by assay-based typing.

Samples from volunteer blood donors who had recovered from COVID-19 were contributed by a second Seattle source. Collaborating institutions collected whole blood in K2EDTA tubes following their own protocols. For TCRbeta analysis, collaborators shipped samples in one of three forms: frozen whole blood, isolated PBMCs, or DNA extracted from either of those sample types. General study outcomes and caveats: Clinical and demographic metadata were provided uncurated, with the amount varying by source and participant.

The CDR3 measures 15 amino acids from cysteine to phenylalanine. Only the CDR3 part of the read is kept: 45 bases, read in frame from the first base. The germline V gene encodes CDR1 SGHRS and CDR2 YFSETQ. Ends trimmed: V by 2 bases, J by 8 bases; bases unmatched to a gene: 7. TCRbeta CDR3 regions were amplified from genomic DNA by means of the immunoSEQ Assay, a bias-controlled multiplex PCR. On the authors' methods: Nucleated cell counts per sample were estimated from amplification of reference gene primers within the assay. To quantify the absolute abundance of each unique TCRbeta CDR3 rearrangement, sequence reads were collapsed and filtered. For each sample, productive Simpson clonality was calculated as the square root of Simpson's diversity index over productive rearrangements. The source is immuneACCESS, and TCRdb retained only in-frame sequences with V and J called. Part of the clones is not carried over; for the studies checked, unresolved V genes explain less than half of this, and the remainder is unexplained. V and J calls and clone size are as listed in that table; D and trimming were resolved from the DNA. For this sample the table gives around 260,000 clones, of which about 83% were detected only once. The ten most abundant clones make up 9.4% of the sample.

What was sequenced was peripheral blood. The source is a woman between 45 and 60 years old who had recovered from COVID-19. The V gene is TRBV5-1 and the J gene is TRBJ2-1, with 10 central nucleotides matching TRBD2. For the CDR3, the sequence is CASSLSSGGADEQFF. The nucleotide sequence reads TGCGCCAGCAGCTTATCCAGCGGGGGGGCCGATGAGCAGTTCTTC. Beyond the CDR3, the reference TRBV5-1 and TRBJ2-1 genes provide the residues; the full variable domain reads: KAGVTQTPRYLIKTRGQQVTLSCSPISGHRSVSWYQQTPGQGLQFLFEYFSETQRNKGNFPGRFSGRQFSNSRSEMNVSTLELGDSALYLCASSLSSGGADEQFFGPGTRLTVL.